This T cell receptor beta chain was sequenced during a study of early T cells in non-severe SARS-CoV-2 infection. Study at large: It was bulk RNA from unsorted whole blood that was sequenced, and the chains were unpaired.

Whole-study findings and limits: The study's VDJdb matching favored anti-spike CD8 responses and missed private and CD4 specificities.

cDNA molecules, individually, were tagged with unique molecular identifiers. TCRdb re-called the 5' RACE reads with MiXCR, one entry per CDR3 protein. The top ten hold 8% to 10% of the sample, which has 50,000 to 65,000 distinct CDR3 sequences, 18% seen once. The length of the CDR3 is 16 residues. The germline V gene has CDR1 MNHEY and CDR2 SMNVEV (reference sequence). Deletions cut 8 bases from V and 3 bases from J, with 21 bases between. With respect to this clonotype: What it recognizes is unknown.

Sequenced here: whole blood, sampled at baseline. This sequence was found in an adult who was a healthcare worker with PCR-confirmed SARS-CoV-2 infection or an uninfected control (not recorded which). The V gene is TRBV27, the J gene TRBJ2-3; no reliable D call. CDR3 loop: CASPLNVKKRTDTQYF. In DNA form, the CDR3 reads TGTGCCAGCCCCCTAAACGTTAAGAAGAGAACAGATACGCAGTATTTT.